This T cell receptor beta chain was retrieved from a study of T cell responses to AZD1222 COVID-19 vaccine (dated by TCRdb to the early 2020s). For the wider study: AZD1222 recipients whose second dose came at about 4 weeks and those whose second dose came at about 12 weeks were combined into one group, since spike-specific TCR depth and breadth did not differ between the two schedules. TCR sequencing was performed for roughly 240 trial participants, of whom 207 were given two doses of AZD1222 and approximately 25 were given two doses of MenACWY control vaccine. Trial participants were enrolled into age subgroups of 18-55, 56-69 and 70-plus years, which contained around 140, 26 and 57 TCR-sequenced participants, respectively. Results and caveats for the whole study, not just this receptor: Participants were mostly white British, with more females than males. The authors suggested clonal diversity may have been underestimated. After two AZD1222 doses, both the breadth and the depth of spike-specific TCRs were significantly higher than at day 0 and than in MenACWY recipients. Because no day 14 peak-response samples were available, repertoires were characterized only after the peak T cell response. Epitopes outside the regions mutated in the B.1.351 and B.1.1.7 variants were reportedly recognized by nearly half of the unique spike-specific TCRs. In the small 56-69-year group, the increase in depth fell short of significance, most likely because of low power. Conclusions about previously exposed vaccinees are limited because only a handful of AZD1222 recipients were SARS-CoV-2 seropositive at baseline. The vaccine-associated CD4 TCRs covered the entire spike protein, and the dominant responses fell in regions 160-218 and 743-854.

As regards this clone: The antigen this receptor binds is unknown. Per-base qualities were not stored, and no clone one base away is much larger.

The time point label, read with the paper, signifies: baseline before first vaccination. Vaccinee samples were obtained from the UK trials COV001 and COV002, which included a single-blind randomized controlled phase 2/3 trial of AZD1222 (ChAdOx1 nCoV-19) in healthy adults. For TCRbeta chain sequencing, PBMC samples from trial participants were taken at day 0 and at day 28 after the second dose. At the junction V is shortened by 3 bases and J by 5 bases, with 14 bases in between. Inclusive of the bounding cysteine and phenylalanine, the CDR3 is 14 residues long. The DNA shown is the 42-base CDR3, in frame from base 1. Per the germline V gene, MDHEN is the CDR1 and SYDVKM is the CDR2. The CDR3 regions of human TCRbeta chains were subjected to immunosequencing. From the authors' description of their analysis: TCRs in the repertoires were matched against a reference library of SARS-CoV-2-specific TCRs that had been generated with the MIRA antigen-specificity platform. Breadth meant the fraction of unique TCRs that were SARS-CoV-2-associated, whereas depth meant the fraction of total T cells that were SARS-CoV-2-associated. Using the MIRA data, each spike-specific TCR was assigned both to the spike region to which the TCR was reactive and to a CD4 or CD8 class. Log10-transformed breadth and depth values were compared by one-way ANOVA with Sidak's multiple comparisons tests. TCRdb holds this immuneACCESS table with in-frame rearrangements only. Some clones are missing; in checked studies, unresolved V genes explain under half, and the rest has no known cause. D and trimming come from the DNA, and the V and J calls and clone size come from that table. This sample is represented by some 120,000 clones; 90% of them were singletons. The ten largest clones add up to around 6.9% of the sample.

This chain joins TRBV28 to TRBJ2-7; a weak D assignment points to TRBD1 (5 bases agree). Source: peripheral blood, taken on day 0 of AZD1222 vaccination. The source of this sequence is an adult in good health. The sequence in DNA is TGTGCCAGCAGTTTGATGGCAGGGTCCAACGAGCAGTACTTC. The encoded protein is CASSLMAGSNEQYF.